This is a list of T cell receptor beta chains from one sample in a study of T-cell reconstitution after alpha-beta-depleted transplantation in children. TCRdb called the PCR reads again in MiXCR, with one record for every CDR3 protein. The profile shows about 580,000 distinct CDR3 sequences, about 21% of them singletons. The sequencing here drew on PBMCs, mostly from graft donor cells, taken 360 days after TCRalphabeta/CD19-depleted stem cell transplant. Every receptor here comes from a boy under three years old who had a stem cell transplant for acute myeloid leukemia, so the T cells may come from the graft donor. Both conserved end residues are part of each CDR3.

>TRBV18|15
CASSQTGPAGVEQYF
>TRBV24-1|16
CATSDRGLAGTNEQFF
>TRBV5-1|19
CASSRIPRDRGPPNTEAFF
>TRBV28|15
CASSFGGAFIRVAFF
>TRBV28|15
CASRKRDRVLETQYF
>TRBV20-1|16
CCARGKGKIMNTEAFF
>TRBV20-1|15
CSARDGQGPTYGYTF
>TRBV11-2|15
CASSSPRTSGHEQYF
>TRBV4-2|16
CASSQVGIGTSYEQYF
>TRBV4-3|18
CASSRGTGVPSGANVLTF
>TRBV7-7|18
CASSTRGEEIPGNQPQHF
>TRBV20-1|16
CSASVGTSIYGDTQYF
>TRBV29-1|14
CSATQGASTDTQYF
>TRBV6-1|15
CASRRTSGGNNEQFF
>TRBV5-1|18
CASSYQGYGYTDTDTQYF
>TRBV29-1|15
CSVRGTESSGNTIYF
>TRBV4-1|15
CASSQLDVSYNEQFF
>TRBV20-1|15
CSAFQAGAPPDTQYF
>TRBV19|14
CASSIQGSKNIQYF
>TRBV20-1|13
CSAAGDPTRPQYF
>TRBV7-9|15
CASEGRASGTGELFF
>TRBV19|15
CASSRGDRGLYEQYF
>TRBV12-3/TRBV12-4|15
CASSPQGGPYSPLHF
>TRBV10-3|13
CAISGPNTGELFF
>TRBV29-1|14
CSALKTGTNYGYTF
>TRBV6-5|14
CASSNRGHVETQYF
>TRBV12-3/TRBV12-4|17
CASSLSLLETEEETQYF
>TRBV20-1|15
CSADHVSGWGNEQFF
>TRBV20-1|16
CSARVGVQRDTDTQYF
>TRBV7-9|14
CASSLGGLAGEQFF
>TRBV12-3/TRBV12-4|17
CASSLSVARGALLEQYF
>TRBV12-3/TRBV12-4|15
CASSFGEGSYNEQFF
>TRBV25-1|14
CASSEFRSIGELFF
>TRBV3-1|16
CASSQWRGTLYNEQFF
>TRBV7-6|18
CASSLSGTSGGWQETQYF
>TRBV11-2|15
CASSHRGGTNTEAFF
>TRBV11-2|16
CASSPQLAGGSYEQYF
>TRBV4-1|15
CASSQERTAVYGYTF
>TRBV20-1|15
CSAQRGGLETDTQYF
>TRBV20-1|14
CSSGPVSTTDTQYF
>TRBV20-1|12
CSAVASTDTQYF
>TRBV10-2|13
CASKLGEGETQYF